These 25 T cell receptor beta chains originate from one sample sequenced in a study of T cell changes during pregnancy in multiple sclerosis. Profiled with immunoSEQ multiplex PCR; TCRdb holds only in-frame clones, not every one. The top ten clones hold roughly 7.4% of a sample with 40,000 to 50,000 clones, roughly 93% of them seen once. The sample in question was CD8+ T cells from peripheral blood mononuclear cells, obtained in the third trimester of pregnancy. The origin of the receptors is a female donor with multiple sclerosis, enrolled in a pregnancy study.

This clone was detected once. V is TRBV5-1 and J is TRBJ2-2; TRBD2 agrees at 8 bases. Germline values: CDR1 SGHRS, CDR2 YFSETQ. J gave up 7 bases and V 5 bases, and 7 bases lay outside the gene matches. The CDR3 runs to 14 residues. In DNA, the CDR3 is TGCGCCAGCAGTCAGCGGGAGTGGGTCGGGGAGCTGTTTTTT. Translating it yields CASSQREWVGELFF.

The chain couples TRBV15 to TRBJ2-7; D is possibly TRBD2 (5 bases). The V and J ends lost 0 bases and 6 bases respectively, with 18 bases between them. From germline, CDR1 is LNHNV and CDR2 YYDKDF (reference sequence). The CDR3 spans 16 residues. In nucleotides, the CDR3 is TGTGCCACCAGCAGAGATAGGTCAGCGGTCTCCGGCGAGCAGTACTTC. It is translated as CATSRDRSAVSGEQYF.

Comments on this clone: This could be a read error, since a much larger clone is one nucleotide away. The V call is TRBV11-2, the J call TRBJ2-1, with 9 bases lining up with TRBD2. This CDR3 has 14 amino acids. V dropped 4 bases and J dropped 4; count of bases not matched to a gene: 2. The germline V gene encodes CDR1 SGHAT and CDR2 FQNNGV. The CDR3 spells CASSWLAGYNEQFF. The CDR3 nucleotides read TGTGCCAGCAGCTGGCTAGCGGGGTACAATGAGCAGTTCTTC.

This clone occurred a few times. The CDR3 coding sequence is TGTGCCATCAGGCGGACTACCACCGGGGAGCTGTTTTTT. Its translation: CAIRRTTTGELFF. The genes are TRBV10-3 and TRBJ2-2; D is possibly TRBD2 (6 bases). CDR3 length: 13 amino acids. Trimming cost V 6 bases and J 4 bases, with 9 bases left between them. Germline assignment: CDR1 ENHRY and CDR2 SYGVKD.

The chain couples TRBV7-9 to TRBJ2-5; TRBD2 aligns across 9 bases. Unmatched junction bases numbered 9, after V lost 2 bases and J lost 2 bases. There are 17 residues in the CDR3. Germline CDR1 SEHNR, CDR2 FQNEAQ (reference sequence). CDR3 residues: CASSLRHVTSGQETQYF. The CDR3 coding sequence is TGTGCCAGCAGCTTACGGCACGTGACTAGCGGACAAGAGACCCAGTACTTC.

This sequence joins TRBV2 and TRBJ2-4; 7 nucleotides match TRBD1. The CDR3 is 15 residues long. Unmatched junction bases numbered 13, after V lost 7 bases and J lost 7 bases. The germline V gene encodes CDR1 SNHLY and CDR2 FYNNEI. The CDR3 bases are TGTGCCAGCATGGTGGGCAGGGGGATCGCTAACATTCAGTACTTC. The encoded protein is CASMVGRGIANIQYF.

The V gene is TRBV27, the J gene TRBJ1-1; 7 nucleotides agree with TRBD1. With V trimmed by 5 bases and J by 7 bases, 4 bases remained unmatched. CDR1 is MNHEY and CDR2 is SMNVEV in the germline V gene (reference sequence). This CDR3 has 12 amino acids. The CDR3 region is CASSLTGREAFF. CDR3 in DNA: TGTGCCAGCAGTCTGACAGGGCGTGAAGCTTTCTTT.

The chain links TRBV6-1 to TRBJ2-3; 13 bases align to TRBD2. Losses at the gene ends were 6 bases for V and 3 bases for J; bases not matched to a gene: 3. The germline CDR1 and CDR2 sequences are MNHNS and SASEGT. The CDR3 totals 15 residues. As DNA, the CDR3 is TGTGCCAGCAGGTTACTAGCGGGAGGGACAGATACGCAGTATTTT. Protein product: CASRLLAGGTDTQYF.

Here the CDR3 DNA reads TGTGCCAGCTCACCACCCATTAGAGACAGTTACAATGAGCAGTTCTTC. It specifies CASSPPIRDSYNEQFF. The V and J genes are TRBV18 and TRBJ2-1, with a tentative D call TRBD1 (5 bases). The germline V gene encodes CDR1 KGHSH and CDR2 LQKENI. This CDR3 spans 16 amino acids. Trimming took off 0 bases at V and 4 bases at J, with 13 bases between the two ends.

CDR3: CASSSGTGAIGETQYF. Written as DNA, the CDR3 is TGTGCCAGCAGCAGCGGGACAGGGGCGATCGGGGAGACCCAGTACTTC. This chain links TRBV11-2 with TRBJ2-5; 10 nucleotides align to TRBD1. With V trimmed by 5 bases and J by 5 bases, 11 bases remained unmatched. Germline CDR1 reads SGHAT; CDR2 reads FQNNGV. The CDR3 runs to 16 residues.

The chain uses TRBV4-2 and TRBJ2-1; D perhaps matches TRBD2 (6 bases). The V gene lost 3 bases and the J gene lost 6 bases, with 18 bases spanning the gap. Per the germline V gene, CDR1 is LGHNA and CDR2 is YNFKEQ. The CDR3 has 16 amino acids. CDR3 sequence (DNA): TGTGCCAGCAGCCACACCGGGACTCCTAGGGGCAATGAGCAGTTCTTC. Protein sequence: CASSHTGTPRGNEQFF.

The chain's CDR3 is CASSPKSRDSYYEQYF. CDR3 coding DNA: TGTGCCAGCTCACCCAAGTCCCGGGACAGTTACTACGAGCAGTACTTC. The chain is built from TRBV18 and TRBJ2-7; TRBD1 agrees at 7 bases. This CDR3 has 16 amino acids. Germline loops: CDR1 KGHSH, CDR2 LQKENI. V was clipped by 3 bases and J by 3 bases; unmatched bases: 11.

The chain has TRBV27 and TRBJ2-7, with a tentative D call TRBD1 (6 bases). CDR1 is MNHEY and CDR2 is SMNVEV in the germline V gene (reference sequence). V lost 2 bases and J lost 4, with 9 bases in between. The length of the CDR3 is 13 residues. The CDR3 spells CASSLGQRYEQYF. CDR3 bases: TGTGCCAGCAGTTTAGGACAGAGATACGAGCAGTACTTC.

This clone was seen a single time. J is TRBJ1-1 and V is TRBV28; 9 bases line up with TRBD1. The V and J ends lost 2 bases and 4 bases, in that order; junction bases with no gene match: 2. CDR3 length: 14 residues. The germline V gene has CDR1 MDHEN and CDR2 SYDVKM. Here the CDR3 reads CASSLGTGITEAFF. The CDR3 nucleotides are TGTGCCAGCAGTTTAGGGACAGGGATCACTGAAGCTTTCTTT.

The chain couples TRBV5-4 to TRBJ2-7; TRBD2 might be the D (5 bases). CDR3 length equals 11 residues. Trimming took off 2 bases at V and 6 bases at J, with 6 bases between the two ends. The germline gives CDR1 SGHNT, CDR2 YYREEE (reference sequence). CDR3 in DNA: TGTGCCAGCAGCTTTAGCGCCGAGCAGTACTTC. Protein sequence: CASSFSAEQYF.

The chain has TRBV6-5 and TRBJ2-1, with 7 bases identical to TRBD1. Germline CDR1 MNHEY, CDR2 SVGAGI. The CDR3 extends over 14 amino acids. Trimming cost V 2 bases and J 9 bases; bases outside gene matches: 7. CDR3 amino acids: CASSYRGRKGEQFF. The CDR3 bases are TGTGCCAGCAGTTACAGGGGGCGAAAAGGTGAGCAGTTCTTC.

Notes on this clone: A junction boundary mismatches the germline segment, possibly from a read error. The CDR3 DNA sequence: TGTGCCAGCAGGTTGGGACTAGCGGGAAAGGATGAGCAGTTCTTC. As protein: CASRLGLAGKDEQFF. The rearrangement joins TRBV5-8 to TRBJ2-1; 13 bases agree with TRBD2. The CDR3 runs to 15 residues. The germline gives CDR1 SGHTS, CDR2 YDEGEE.

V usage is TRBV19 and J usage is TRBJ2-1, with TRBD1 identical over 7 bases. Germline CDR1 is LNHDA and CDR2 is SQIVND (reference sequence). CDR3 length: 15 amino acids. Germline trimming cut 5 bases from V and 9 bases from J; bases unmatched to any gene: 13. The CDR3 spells CASSLGDRALSEQFF. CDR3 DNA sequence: TGTGCCAGTAGTCTTGGCGACAGGGCCCTAAGTGAGCAGTTCTTC.

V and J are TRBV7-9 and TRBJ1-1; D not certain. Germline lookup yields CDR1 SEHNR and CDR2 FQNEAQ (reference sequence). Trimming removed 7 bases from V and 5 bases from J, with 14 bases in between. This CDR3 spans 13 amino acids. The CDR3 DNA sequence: TGTGCCAGCACCCTTTTAGGAGGGACTGAAGCTTTCTTT. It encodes CASTLLGGTEAFF.

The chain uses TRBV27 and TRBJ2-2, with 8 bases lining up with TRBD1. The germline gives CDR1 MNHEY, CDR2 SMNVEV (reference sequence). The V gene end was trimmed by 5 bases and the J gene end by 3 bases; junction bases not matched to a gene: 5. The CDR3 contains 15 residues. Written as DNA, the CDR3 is TGTGCCAGCAGTCCCCGGGACAGGTACACCGGGGAGCTGTTTTTT. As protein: CASSPRDRYTGELFF.

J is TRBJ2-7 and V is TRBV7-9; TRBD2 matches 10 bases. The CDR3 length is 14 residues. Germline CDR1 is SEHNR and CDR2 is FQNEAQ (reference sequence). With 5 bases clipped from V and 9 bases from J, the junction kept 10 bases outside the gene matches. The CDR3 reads CASSLPSGTSAQYF. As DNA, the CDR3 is TGTGCCAGCAGCCTCCCGTCCGGGACTAGCGCGCAGTACTTC.

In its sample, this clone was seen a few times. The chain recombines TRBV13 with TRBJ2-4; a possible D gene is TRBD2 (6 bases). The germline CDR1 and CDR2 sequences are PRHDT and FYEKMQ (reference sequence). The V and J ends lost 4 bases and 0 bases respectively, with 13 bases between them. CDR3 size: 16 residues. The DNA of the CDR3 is TGTGCCAGCAGCTCAGCGGGTGCCCTAGCCAAAAACATTCAGTACTTC. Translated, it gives CASSSAGALAKNIQYF.

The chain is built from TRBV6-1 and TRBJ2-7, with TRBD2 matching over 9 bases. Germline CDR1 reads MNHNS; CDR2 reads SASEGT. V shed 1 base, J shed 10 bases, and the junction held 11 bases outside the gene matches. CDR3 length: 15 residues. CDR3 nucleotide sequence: TGTGCCAGCAGTGAAGATGGGGCGGGAGGGCGGCATCAGTACTTC. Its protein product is CASSEDGAGGRHQYF.

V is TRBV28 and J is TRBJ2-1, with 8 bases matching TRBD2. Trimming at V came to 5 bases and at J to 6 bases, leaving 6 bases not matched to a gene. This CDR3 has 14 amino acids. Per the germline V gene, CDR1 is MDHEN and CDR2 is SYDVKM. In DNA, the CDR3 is TGTGCCAGCAGTCCTAGGACTAGCCCCAATGAGCAGTTCTTC. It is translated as CASSPRTSPNEQFF.

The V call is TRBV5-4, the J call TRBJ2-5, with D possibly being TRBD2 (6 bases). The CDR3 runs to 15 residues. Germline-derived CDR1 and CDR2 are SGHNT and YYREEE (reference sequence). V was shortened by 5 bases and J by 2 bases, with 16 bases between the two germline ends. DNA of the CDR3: TGTGCCAGCAGTCGACTAGTTGGCCCTCAAGAGACCCAGTACTTC. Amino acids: CASSRLVGPQETQYF.